This T cell receptor (beta chain) was recorded in a study of cytomegalovirus exposure and HLA in healthy donors. Study-level background: Around 86 million unique TCRs, all from HLA-typed donors, were included in an early release of the data. Points from the study as a whole: In an earlier analysis, in 587 donors, most V segments appeared productive either ~87% or ~30% of the time.

This clone was observed a single time. Its specificity is unknown. Use of 60 Vbeta and 13 Jbeta primers characterized the PCR. Sequenced by immunoSEQ multiplex PCR; TCRdb stores in-frame clones only, minus some. The sample includes nearly 110,000 clones, roughly 80% of them seen just once. The V and J ends lost 0 bases and 4 bases respectively, with 12 bases between them. CDR1 is SGHRS and CDR2 is YFSETQ in the germline V gene. The CDR3 runs to 15 residues. Sequenced sample: PBMCs. This clonotype originated in a man aged 55 to 70 in good health and CMV-seronegative. The chain carries TRBV5-1 and TRBJ2-3, with D maybe TRBD1 (6 bases). For the CDR3, the DNA is TGCGCCAGCAGCTTGGCAGGGGCGCTGGCAGATACGCAGTATTTT. The encoded protein is CASSLAGALADTQYF.